This T cell receptor (beta chain) was recovered during a study of a mutant IDH1 vaccine in newly diagnosed glioma. This clone was detected only once. Its specificity is unknown. Specified time point: week 11, during vaccination. One vaccine dose held 300 ug of mutant IDH1 20-mer peptide and came with topical imiquimod. Some clones are missing from TCRdb's copy, which holds only in-frame ones; the method was immunoSEQ multiplex PCR. The table records some 130,000 clones, roughly 78% of them present only once. The sample was PBMCs, taken from a glioma patient whose treatment included an IDH1 peptide vaccine. The source is a man aged 35 to 55 with glioma.

In DNA, the CDR3 is TGTGCCAGTTCTGAAGGGTCGGGCAGCTCCTACAATGAGCAGTTCTTC. Protein sequence: CASSEGSGSSYNEQFF. V and J are TRBV19 and TRBJ2-1; D is ambiguous. V lost 8 bases and J lost 0, with 17 bases in between. The CDR3 sequence is 16 residues long. CDR1 and CDR2 from the germline V gene are LNHDA and SQIVND (reference sequence).